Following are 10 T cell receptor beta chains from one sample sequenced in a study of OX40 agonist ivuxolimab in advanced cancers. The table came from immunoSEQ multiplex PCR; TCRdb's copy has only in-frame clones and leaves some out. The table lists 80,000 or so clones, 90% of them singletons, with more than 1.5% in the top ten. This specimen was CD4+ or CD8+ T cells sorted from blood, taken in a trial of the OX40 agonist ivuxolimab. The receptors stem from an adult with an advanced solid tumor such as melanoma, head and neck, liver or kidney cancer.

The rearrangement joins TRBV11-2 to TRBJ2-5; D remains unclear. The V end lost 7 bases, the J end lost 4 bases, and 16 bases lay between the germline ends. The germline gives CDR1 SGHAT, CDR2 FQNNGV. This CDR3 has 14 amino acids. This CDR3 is CASTPVLGGETQYF. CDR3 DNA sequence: TGTGCCAGCACGCCCGTATTGGGCGGAGAGACCCAGTACTTC.

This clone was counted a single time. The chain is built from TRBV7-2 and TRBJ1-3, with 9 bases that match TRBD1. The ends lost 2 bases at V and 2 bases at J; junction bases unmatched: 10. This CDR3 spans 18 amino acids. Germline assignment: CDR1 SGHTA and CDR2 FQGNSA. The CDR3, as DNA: TGTGCCAGCAGCTTAAACTCCCCACAGGGGGCTGCTGGAAACACCATATATTTT. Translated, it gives CASSLNSPQGAAGNTIYF.

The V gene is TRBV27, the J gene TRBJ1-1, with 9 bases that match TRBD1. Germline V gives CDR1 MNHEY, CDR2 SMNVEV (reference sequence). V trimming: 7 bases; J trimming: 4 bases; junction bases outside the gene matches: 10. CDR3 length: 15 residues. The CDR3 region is CASTLTGGFPTEAFF. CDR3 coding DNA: TGTGCCAGCACCCTAACAGGGGGCTTTCCCACTGAAGCTTTCTTT.

CDR3 sequence reads: CASSDGPPGGAFF. The CDR3, as DNA: TGTGCCAGCAGCGACGGGCCCCCAGGTGGAGCTTTCTTT. V usage is TRBV7-9 and J usage is TRBJ1-1; D remains unclear. The germline V gene encodes CDR1 SEHNR and CDR2 FQNEAQ (reference sequence). The CDR3 consists of 13 residues. Trimming left V 5 bases short and J 10 bases short, with 17 bases between.

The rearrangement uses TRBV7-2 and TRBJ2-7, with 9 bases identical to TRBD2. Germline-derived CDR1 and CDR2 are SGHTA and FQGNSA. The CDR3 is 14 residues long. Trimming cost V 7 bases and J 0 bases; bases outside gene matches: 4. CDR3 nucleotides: TGTGCCAGCATCCTTAGCGGGAGCTCCTACGAGCAGTACTTC. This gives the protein CASILSGSSYEQYF.

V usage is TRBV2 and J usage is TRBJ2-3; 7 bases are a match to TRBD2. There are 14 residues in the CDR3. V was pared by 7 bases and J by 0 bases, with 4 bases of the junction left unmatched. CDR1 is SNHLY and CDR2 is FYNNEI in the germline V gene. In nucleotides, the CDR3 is TGTGCCAGCACCCGGGGGGTAAGCACAGATACGCAGTATTTT. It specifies CASTRGVSTDTQYF.

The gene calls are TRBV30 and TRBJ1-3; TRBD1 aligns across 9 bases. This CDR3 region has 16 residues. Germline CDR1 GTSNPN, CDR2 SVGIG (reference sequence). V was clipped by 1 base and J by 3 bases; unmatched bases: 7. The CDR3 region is CAWSAPTGGNGNTIYF. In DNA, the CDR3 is TGTGCCTGGAGTGCACCAACAGGGGGCAATGGAAACACCATATATTTT.

CDR3 nucleotide sequence: TGCAGCGTTGCCAGCGGGGGGGCTATCAATGAGCAGTTCTTC. This encodes CSVASGGAINEQFF. The rearrangement joins TRBV29-1 to TRBJ2-1, with 10 positions matching TRBD2. The V gene end was trimmed by 4 bases and the J gene end by 6 bases; junction bases not matched to a gene: 6. The CDR3 is made up of 14 amino acids. Germline V gene data show CDR1 as SQVTM and CDR2 as ANQGSEA.

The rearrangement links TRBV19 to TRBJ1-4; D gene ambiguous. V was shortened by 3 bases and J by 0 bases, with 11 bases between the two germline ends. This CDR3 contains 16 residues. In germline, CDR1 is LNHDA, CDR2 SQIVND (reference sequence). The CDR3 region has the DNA TGTGCCAGTAGTATTGTGAGGTCAGCAACTAATGAAAAACTGTTTTTT. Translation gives CASSIVRSATNEKLFF.

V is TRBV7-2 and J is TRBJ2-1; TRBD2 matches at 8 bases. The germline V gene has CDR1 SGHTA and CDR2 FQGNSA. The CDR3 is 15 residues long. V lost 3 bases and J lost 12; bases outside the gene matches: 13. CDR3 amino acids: CASSFDTAGGIRQFF. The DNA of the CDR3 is TGTGCCAGCAGCTTCGATACGGCGGGGGGTATAAGGCAGTTCTTC. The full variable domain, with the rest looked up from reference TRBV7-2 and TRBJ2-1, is GAGVSQSPSNKVTEKGKDVELRCDPISGHTALYWYRQSLGQGLEFLIYFQGNSAPDKSGLPSDRFSAERTGGSVSTLTIQRTQQEDSAVYLCASSFDTAGGIRQFFGPGTRLTVL.